This entry lists 29 T cell receptor beta chains sequenced from one sample in a study of T cell repertoires in cytomegalovirus infection. Each CDR3 protein is one row after TCRdb ran MiXCR on the reads. The table includes 65,000 to 95,000 distinct CDR3 sequences, 3.5% to 4.5% detected once. The sample taken for sequencing was PBMCs. The receptor source for this set is a human donor in good health (CMV status not recorded). Some clones in this sample may be carry-over from other donors' samples.

The chain employs TRBV6-4 and TRBJ1-1; a weak D match, TRBD1 (5 bases). The CDR3 contains 14 residues. Germline loops: CDR1 MRHNA, CDR2 SNTAGT. Trimming removed 6 bases from V and 4 bases from J, with 15 bases in between. The CDR3 is CASSLTALGTEAFF. In DNA form, the CDR3 reads TGTGCCAGCAGCCTGACAGCCTTGGGCACTGAAGCTTTCTTT.

This clonotype was counted ten times or more. The chain uses TRBV4-3 and TRBJ1-1; D is perhaps TRBD1 (5 bases). V was pared by 0 bases and J by 4 bases, with 21 bases between. The CDR3 length is 18 residues. The germline V gene has CDR1 LGHNA and CDR2 YSLEER. CDR3 DNA: TGCGCCAGCAGCCAAGAGATAGGGTGGGCCAGCGGGACCACTGAAGCTTTCTTT. This encodes CASSQEIGWASGTTEAFF.

In this sample, this clonotype turned up many times. J is TRBJ2-2 and V is TRBV7-2; 9 positions match TRBD1. Trimming cost V 7 bases and J 6 bases; bases outside gene matches: 6. The germline gives CDR1 SGHTA, CDR2 FQGNSA. This CDR3 region has 14 residues. The chain's CDR3 is CASTEDRGPGELFF. The CDR3 coding sequence is TGTGCCAGCACCGAGGACAGGGGCCCCGGGGAGCTGTTTTTT.

The sample holds many counts of this clonotype. V is TRBV18 and J is TRBJ1-5; 8 positions agree with TRBD1. J gave up 9 bases and V 3 bases, and 10 bases lay outside the gene matches. The CDR3 contains 15 residues. Germline values: CDR1 KGHSH, CDR2 LQKENI. CDR3 nucleotides: TGTGCCAGCTCACCGGCCGGGACAGGATATCGGCCCCAGCATTTT. It is translated as CASSPAGTGYRPQHF.

Ten or more counts support this clonotype. The rearrangement uses TRBV7-2 and TRBJ2-7; D remains unclear. Trimming cost V 1 base and J 4 bases, with 2 bases left between them. Looked up from germline, CDR1 is SGHTA and CDR2 is FQGNSA. This CDR3 has 11 residues. The CDR3 DNA reads as TGTGCCAGCAGCTTAGTATACGAGCAGTACTTC. Its translation: CASSLVYEQYF.

Many counts were recorded for this clonotype. J is TRBJ1-1 and V is TRBV27, with 8 bases that match TRBD1. CDR1 is MNHEY, CDR2 SMNVEV, per germline (reference sequence). The J segment lost 1 base and the V segment lost 4 bases, leaving 2 bases of the junction unmatched. This CDR3 is built from 14 residues. Here the CDR3 reads CASSYTGGNTEAFF. As DNA, the CDR3 is TGTGCCAGCAGTTATACAGGGGGGAACACTGAAGCTTTCTTT.

This clonotype was seen ten or more times. The V gene is TRBV7-3, the J gene TRBJ2-5; D remains ambiguous. The CDR3 is made up of 13 amino acids. Trimming took off 5 bases at V and 1 base at J, with 8 bases between the two ends. Germline values: CDR1 SGHTA, CDR2 FQGTGA. The CDR3 bases are TGTGCCAGCAGCCGACGGTCCCAAGAGACCCAGTACTTC. It encodes CASSRRSQETQYF.

Many counts were recorded for this clonotype. The genes are TRBV11-2 and TRBJ1-2; 7 bases line up with TRBD1. Germline V gene data show CDR1 as SGHAT and CDR2 as FQNNGV. This CDR3 contains 15 residues. With V trimmed by 0 bases and J by 3 bases, 4 bases remained unmatched. CDR3 bases: TGTGCCAGCAGCTTAGATCATACAGGGGACTATGGCTACACCTTC. It translates to CASSLDHTGDYGYTF. Filled out from reference TRBV11-2 and TRBJ1-2, the complete variable domain reads EAGVAQSPRYKIIEKRQSVAFWCNPISGHATLYWYQQILGQGPKLLIQFQNNGVVDDSQLPKDRFSAERLKGVDSTLKIQPAKLEDSAVYLCASSLDHTGDYGYTFGSGTRLTVV.

The table lists this clonotype with many counts. This chain joins TRBV5-5 and TRBJ1-2; 9 positions agree with TRBD1. Germline CDR1 is SGHKS and CDR2 is YYEKEE (reference sequence). The CDR3 is 14 residues long. V was clipped by 4 bases and J by 2 bases; unmatched bases: 3. The CDR3 is CASSEGQGNYGYTF. The CDR3 DNA is TGTGCCAGCAGCGAAGGACAGGGGAACTATGGCTACACCTTC.

This clonotype was observed at least ten times. The V and J genes are TRBV6-2 or TRBV6-3 and TRBJ1-5; D ambiguous. The germline V and J ends were trimmed by 4 bases and 3 bases, with 16 bases remaining between them. Germline V gene lookup returns CDR1 MNHEY and CDR2 SVGEGT. This CDR3 is 16 amino acids long. The CDR3 reads CASSSPRARVNQPQHF. The CDR3 DNA reads as TGTGCCAGCAGTTCCCCGAGGGCGAGAGTCAATCAGCCCCAGCATTTT.

Ten or more counts support this clonotype. The rearrangement uses TRBV20-1 and TRBJ1-1; possibly TRBD1 for D (5 bases). Germline V gene sequence: CDR1 DFQATT, CDR2 SNEGSKA (reference sequence). This CDR3 has 13 residues. Trimming took 6 bases from V and 1 from J, leaving 12 bases between them. The DNA of the CDR3 is TGCAGTGCCCTGGGGCGTCCGAACACTGAAGCTTTCTTT. Amino acids: CSALGRPNTEAFF.

This clonotype was recorded at least ten times. The chain employs TRBV27 and TRBJ2-1; 8 bases line up with TRBD2. V shed 7 bases and J 8 bases; nucleotides not matched to a gene: 7. In germline, CDR1 is MNHEY, CDR2 SMNVEV (reference sequence). The CDR3 sequence is 13 residues long. CDR3 in amino acids: CASNSGGADEQFF. The CDR3 DNA follows: TGTGCCAGCAATTCCGGGGGGGCCGATGAGCAGTTCTTC.

This clonotype was seen repeatedly, ten times or more. The chain is built from TRBV7-2 and TRBJ1-1; possibly TRBD1 for D (6 bases). This CDR3 contains 15 residues. Germline values: CDR1 SGHTA, CDR2 FQGNSA. Trimming took 3 bases from V and 4 from J, leaving 15 bases between them. The CDR3 coding sequence is TGTGCCAGCAGCTTGGCCGGGGGCTCCGGCACTGAAGCTTTCTTT. It is translated as CASSLAGGSGTEAFF.

This clonotype was counted many times. The genes are TRBV28 and TRBJ2-7; D not resolved. The CDR3 runs 12 residues. The ends were cut back, 4 bases at V and 4 bases at J, with 8 bases in the middle. Germline-derived CDR1 and CDR2 are MDHEN and SYDVKM. CDR3 nucleotide sequence: TGTGCCAGCAGTTCTCTGGGTTACGAGCAGTACTTC. It codes for CASSSLGYEQYF.

There are many counts of this clonotype. V and J are TRBV20-1 and TRBJ1-3; TRBD1 is a possible D gene (5 bases). Trimming took off 6 bases at V and 2 bases at J, with 14 bases between the two ends. CDR1 is DFQATT and CDR2 is SNEGSKA in the germline V gene (reference sequence). The CDR3 sequence is 14 residues long. CDR3 region: CSADLREAGNTIYF. CDR3 DNA: TGCAGTGCCGATCTCAGGGAGGCTGGAAACACCATATATTTT.

This clonotype was found many times. The chain carries TRBV27 and TRBJ2-6; 9 nucleotides agree with TRBD1. The germline CDR1 and CDR2 sequences are MNHEY and SMNVEV (reference sequence). The CDR3 length is 16 residues. The J segment lost 0 bases and the V segment lost 10 bases, leaving 7 bases of the junction unmatched. CDR3 in DNA: TGTGCCACCCGGGACAGGGTCAGCTCTGGGGCCAACGTCCTGACTTTC. Protein product: CATRDRVSSGANVLTF.

In this sample, this clonotype turned up many times. V is TRBV7-3 and J is TRBJ2-2; D remains unclear. The germline V and J ends were trimmed by 1 base and 7 bases, with 10 bases remaining between them. The CDR3 runs to 14 residues. Germline-derived CDR1 and CDR2 are SGHTA and FQGTGA. The CDR3 DNA follows: TGTGCCAGCAGCTTAAGTTTGTGGGGCGGGGAGCTGTTTTTT. It codes for CASSLSLWGGELFF.

This clonotype was seen ten or more times. The V call is TRBV27, the J call TRBJ2-3; D not certain. The CDR3 contains 12 residues. The germline V gene encodes CDR1 MNHEY and CDR2 SMNVEV (reference sequence). V lost 6 bases to trimming and J lost 2 bases, with 6 bases between them. The CDR3 coding sequence is TGTGCCAGCAGGGACCTCACAGATACGCAGTATTTT. Its protein product is CASRDLTDTQYF.

This clonotype was counted ten times or more. The V gene is TRBV20-1, the J gene TRBJ2-1; TRBD2 matches 9 bases. V shed 1 base and J 0 bases; nucleotides not matched to a gene: 7. This CDR3 spans 17 amino acids. Germline V gene lookup returns CDR1 DFQATT and CDR2 SNEGSKA (reference sequence). The CDR3 nucleotides are TGCAGTGCTAGAGTTGCTAGCGGGGCCAGCTCCTACAATGAGCAGTTCTTC. This codes for CSARVASGASSYNEQFF.

This clonotype came up many times. V and J are TRBV30 and TRBJ2-1; TRBD1 aligns across 7 bases. Looked up from germline, CDR1 is GTSNPN and CDR2 is SVGIG (reference sequence). V shed 4 bases, J shed 4 bases, and the junction held 4 bases outside the gene matches. The CDR3 covers 13 residues. Here the CDR3 reads CAWKGTAYNEQFF. CDR3 DNA sequence: TGTGCCTGGAAAGGGACAGCTTACAATGAGCAGTTCTTC.

This clonotype was picked up many times. CDR3 loop: CASSLQPTDTQYF. CDR3 bases: TGTGCCAGCAGTCTACAGCCGACAGATACGCAGTATTTT. The rearrangement uses TRBV6-2 or TRBV6-3 and TRBJ2-3; D ambiguous. The CDR3 contains 13 residues. Trimming cost V 5 bases and J 3 bases, with 9 bases left between them. Germline-derived CDR1 and CDR2 are MNHEY and SVGEGT.

This clonotype was counted only a few times. J is TRBJ1-2 and V is TRBV5-4; possible D gene TRBD1, 5 bases. The germline gives CDR1 SGHNT, CDR2 YYREEE (reference sequence). The CDR3 runs 13 residues. Trimming removed 2 bases from V and 4 bases from J, with 9 bases in between. CDR3 nucleotides: TGTGCCAGCAGCTTTCCGGACACCTATGGCTACACCTTC. It translates to CASSFPDTYGYTF.

This clonotype has at least ten counts. This chain joins TRBV12-3 or TRBV12-4 and TRBJ1-3, with a tentative D call TRBD1 (6 bases). V dropped 6 bases and J dropped 4 bases, with 16 bases sitting between them. This CDR3 region has 15 residues. CDR3 coding DNA: TGTGCCAGCAGCGGGGGCCAGGTGGGGGGAAACACCATATATTTT. Translated, it gives CASSGGQVGGNTIYF.

The table lists this clonotype with many counts. The chain links TRBV4-1 to TRBJ2-3, with D tentatively TRBD2 (5 bases). The CDR3 contains 16 residues. CDR1 is MGHRA and CDR2 is YSYEKL in the germline V gene. With 5 bases removed from V and 0 bases from J, the gap between germline ends came to 15 bases. The CDR3 bases are TGCGCCAGCAGCTCTACCCGGGATTGGAGCACAGATACGCAGTATTTT. Amino acid sequence: CASSSTRDWSTDTQYF.

This clonotype was observed many times. This sequence joins TRBV7-2 and TRBJ2-3; 14 nucleotides align to TRBD2. This CDR3 region has 18 residues. Germline V gene data show CDR1 as SGHTA and CDR2 as FQGNSA. Unmatched junction bases numbered 10, after V lost 5 bases and J lost 3 bases. DNA for the CDR3: TGTGCCAGCAGCCCTCTGCTGACTAGCGGGGGGGCGACAGATACGCAGTATTTT. It encodes CASSPLLTSGGATDTQYF.

There are many counts of this clonotype. V is TRBV12-3 or TRBV12-4 and J is TRBJ2-1; either TRBD1 or TRBD2 may supply D (6 bases each). The CDR3 has 16 amino acids. V lost 6 bases and J lost 6, with 21 bases in between. CDR3 sequence: CASSHLRGAGSNEQFF. The CDR3 nucleotides read TGTGCCAGCAGCCATCTTAGGGGGGCCGGCTCCAATGAGCAGTTCTTC.

This clonotype was seen many times. The V call is TRBV28, the J call TRBJ2-1, with a tentative D call TRBD1 (6 bases). Germline-derived CDR1 and CDR2 are MDHEN and SYDVKM. Trimming pared 2 bases from V and 4 bases from J, leaving 18 bases between. There are 17 residues in the CDR3. The CDR3 DNA follows: TGTGCCAGCAGTTTAGAATTCCGGGACAACCCGTACAATGAGCAGTTCTTC. It is translated as CASSLEFRDNPYNEQFF.

Note on this clonotype: Given the absence of the conserved phenylalanine or tryptophan at the CDR3 end, a read error is likely. This rearrangement joins TRBV27 to TRBJ1-1; D unresolved. This CDR3 is 15 amino acids long. Germline CDR1 reads MNHEY; CDR2 reads SMNVEV (reference sequence). The CDR3 DNA follows: TGTTCCAGCAGACTCAGTCCAGGTCAAAGCACTGAAGCTTTCTTG. It codes for CSSRLSPGQSTEAFL.

This clonotype was recorded many times. J is TRBJ2-7 and V is TRBV7-9; D is perhaps TRBD1 (5 bases). The CDR3 is made up of 12 amino acids. Per the germline V gene, CDR1 is SEHNR and CDR2 is FQNEAQ (reference sequence). The V gene lost 2 bases and the J gene lost 6 bases, with 8 bases spanning the gap. The CDR3: CASSLTGPEQYF. The CDR3, as DNA: TGTGCCAGCAGCTTAACAGGACCCGAGCAGTACTTC. Looking up the rest from reference TRBV7-9 and TRBJ2-7 gives the full variable domain: DTGVSQNPRHKITKRGQNVTFRCDPISEHNRLYWYRQTLGQGPEFLTYFQNEAQLEKSRLLSDRFSAERPKGSFSTLEIQRTEQGDSAMYLCASSLTGPEQYFGPGTRLTVT.